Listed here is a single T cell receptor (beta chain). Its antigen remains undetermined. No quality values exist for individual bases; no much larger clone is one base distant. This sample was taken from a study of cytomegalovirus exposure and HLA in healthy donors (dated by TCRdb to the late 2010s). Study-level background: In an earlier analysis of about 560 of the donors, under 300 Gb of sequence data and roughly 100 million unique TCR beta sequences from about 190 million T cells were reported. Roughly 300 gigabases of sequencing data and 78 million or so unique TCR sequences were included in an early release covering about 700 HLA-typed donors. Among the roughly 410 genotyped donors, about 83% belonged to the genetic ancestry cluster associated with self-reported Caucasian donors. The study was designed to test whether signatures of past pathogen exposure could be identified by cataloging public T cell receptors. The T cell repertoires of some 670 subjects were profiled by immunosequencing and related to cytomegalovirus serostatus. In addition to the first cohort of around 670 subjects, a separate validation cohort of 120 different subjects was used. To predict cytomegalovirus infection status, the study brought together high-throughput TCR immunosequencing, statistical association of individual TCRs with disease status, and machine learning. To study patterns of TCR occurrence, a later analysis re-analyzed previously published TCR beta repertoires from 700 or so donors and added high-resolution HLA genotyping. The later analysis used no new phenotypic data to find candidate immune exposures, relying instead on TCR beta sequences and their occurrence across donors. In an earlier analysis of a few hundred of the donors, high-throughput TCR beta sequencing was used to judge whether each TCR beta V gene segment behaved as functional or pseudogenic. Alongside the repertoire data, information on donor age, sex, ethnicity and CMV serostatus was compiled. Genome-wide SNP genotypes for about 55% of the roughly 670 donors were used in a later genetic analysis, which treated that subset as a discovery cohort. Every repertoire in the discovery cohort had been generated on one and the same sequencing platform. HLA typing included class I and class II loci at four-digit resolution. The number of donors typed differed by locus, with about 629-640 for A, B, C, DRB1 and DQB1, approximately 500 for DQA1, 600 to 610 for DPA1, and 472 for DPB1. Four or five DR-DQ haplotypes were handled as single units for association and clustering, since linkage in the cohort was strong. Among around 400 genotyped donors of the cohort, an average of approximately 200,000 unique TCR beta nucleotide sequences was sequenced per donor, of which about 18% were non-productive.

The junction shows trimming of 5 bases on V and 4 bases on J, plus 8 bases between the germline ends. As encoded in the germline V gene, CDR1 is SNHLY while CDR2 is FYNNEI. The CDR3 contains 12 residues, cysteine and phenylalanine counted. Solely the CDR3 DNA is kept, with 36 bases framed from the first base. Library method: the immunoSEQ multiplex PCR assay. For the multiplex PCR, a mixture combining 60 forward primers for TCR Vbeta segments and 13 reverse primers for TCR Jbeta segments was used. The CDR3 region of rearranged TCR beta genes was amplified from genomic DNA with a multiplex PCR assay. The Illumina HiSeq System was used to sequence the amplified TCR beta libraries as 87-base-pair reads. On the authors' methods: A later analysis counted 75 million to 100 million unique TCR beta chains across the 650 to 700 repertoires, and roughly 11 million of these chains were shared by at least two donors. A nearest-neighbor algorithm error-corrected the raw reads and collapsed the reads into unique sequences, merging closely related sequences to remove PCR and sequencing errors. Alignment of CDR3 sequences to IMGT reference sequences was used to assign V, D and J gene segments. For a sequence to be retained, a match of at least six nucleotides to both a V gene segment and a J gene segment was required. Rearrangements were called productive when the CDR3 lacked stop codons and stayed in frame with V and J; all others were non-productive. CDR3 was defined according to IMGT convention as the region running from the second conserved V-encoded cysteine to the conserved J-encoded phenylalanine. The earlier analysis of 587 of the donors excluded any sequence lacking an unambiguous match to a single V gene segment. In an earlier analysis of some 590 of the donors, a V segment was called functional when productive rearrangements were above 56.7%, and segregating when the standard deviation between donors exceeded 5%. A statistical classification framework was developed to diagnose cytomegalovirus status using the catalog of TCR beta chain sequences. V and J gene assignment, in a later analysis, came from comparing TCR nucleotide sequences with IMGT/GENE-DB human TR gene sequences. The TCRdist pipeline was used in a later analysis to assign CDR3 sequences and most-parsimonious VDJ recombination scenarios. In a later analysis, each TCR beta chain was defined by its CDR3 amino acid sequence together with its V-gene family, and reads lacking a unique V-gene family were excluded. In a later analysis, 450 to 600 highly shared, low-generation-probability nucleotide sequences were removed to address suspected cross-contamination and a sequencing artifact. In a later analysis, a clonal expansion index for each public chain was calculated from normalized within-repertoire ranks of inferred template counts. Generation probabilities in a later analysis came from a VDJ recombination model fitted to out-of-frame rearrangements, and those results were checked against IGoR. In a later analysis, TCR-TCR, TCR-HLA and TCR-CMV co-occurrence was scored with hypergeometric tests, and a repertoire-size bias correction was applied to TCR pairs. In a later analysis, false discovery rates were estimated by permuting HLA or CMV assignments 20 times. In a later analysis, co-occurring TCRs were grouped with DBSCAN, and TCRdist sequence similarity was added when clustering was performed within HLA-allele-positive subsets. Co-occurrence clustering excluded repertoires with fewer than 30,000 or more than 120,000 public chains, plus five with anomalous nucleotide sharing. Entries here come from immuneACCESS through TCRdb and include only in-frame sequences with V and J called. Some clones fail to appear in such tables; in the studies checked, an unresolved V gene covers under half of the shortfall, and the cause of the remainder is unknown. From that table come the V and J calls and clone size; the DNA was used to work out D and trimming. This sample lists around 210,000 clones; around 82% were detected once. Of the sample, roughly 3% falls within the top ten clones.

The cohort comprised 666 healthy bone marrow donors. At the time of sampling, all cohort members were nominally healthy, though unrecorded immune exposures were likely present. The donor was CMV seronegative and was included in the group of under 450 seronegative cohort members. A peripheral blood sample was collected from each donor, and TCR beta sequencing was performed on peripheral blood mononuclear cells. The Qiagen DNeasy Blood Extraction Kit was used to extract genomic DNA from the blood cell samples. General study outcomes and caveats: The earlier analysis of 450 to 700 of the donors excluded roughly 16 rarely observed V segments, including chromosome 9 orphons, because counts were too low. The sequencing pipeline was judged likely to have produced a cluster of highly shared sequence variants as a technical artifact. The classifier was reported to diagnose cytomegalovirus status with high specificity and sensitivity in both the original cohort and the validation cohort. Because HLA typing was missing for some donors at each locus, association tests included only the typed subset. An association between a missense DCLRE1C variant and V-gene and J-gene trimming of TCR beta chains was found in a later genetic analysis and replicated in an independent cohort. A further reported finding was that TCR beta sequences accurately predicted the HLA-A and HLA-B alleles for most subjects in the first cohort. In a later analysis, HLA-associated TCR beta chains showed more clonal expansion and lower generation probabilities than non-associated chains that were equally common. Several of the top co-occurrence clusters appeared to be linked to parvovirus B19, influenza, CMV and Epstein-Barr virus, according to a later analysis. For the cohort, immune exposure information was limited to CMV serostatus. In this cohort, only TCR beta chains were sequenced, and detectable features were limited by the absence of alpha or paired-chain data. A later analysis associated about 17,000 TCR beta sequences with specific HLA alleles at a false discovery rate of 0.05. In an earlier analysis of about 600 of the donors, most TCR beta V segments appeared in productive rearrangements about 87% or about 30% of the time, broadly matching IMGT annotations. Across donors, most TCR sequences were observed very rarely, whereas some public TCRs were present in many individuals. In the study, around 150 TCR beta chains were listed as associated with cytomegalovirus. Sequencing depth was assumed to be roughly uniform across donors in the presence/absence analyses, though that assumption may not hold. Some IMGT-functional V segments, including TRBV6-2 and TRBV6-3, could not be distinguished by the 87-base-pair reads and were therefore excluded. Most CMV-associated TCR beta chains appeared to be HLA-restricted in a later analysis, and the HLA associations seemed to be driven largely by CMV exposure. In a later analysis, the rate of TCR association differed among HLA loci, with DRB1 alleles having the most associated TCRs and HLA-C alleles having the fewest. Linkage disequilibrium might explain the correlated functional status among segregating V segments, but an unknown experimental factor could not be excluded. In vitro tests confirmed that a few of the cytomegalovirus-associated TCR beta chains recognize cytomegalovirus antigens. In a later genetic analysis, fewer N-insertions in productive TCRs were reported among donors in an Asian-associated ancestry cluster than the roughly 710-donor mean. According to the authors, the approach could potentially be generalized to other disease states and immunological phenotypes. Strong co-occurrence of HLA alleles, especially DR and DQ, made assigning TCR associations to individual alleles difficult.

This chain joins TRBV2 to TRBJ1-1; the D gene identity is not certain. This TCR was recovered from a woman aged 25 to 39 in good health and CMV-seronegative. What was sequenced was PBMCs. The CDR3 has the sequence CASSSRSTEAFF. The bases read TGTGCCAGCAGTAGCAGGTCCACTGAAGCTTTCTTT.